This T cell receptor beta chain is from a study of blood T cell repertoires in COVID-19. Study-wide context: Researchers got acute and convalescent COVID-19 samples from the United States, Italy and Spain. Sample material is recorded as cDNA or gDNA derived from T cells, B-cell-depleted T cells, or PBMCs.

Original methodology: From reference gene primer amplification, estimates of nucleated cell counts were derived. Only in-frame clones appear in the TCRdb table, and some are missing; sequencing was by immunoSEQ multiplex PCR. D and trimming were read from the DNA, whereas the V and J calls and clone size are those reported in that table. The data hold under 45,000 clones, with roughly four fifths observed a single time. The CDR3 spans 15 residues. Germline V gives CDR1 SGHTA, CDR2 FQGNSA. Trimming removed 1 base from V and 0 bases from J, with 8 bases in between. Sequences were obtained from peripheral blood. The V and J genes are TRBV7-2 and TRBJ2-3; no reliable D call. The TCR comes from a human donor in a cohort sampled during active COVID-19. Here the CDR3 reads CASSLDSTSTDTQYF. Written as DNA, the CDR3 is TGTGCCAGCAGCTTAGATAGTACTAGCACAGATACGCAGTATTTT.